A single sample gave rise to the 30 T cell receptor beta chains below, sequenced in a study of hypomethylating agent response in myelodysplastic syndrome (dated by TCRdb to 2020 to 2022). The library was made by the immunoSEQ multiplex PCR assay. The table was pulled from immuneACCESS by TCRdb, which kept in-frame rearrangements only. Such tables lose some clones; where checked, under half of the loss comes from unresolved V genes, and the rest has no known cause. The sample table lists several thousand clones, less than 85% of them with a count of one. Of the sample, roughly a quarter is held by the ten largest clones. Sample: bone marrow, taken before or after starting hypomethylating agent treatment for myelodysplastic syndrome (not recorded which). The receptor source for this set is a human donor with myelodysplastic syndrome.

This clone has more than one count but fewer than ten. The rearrangement uses TRBV11-2 and TRBJ1-1; unclear D gene. CDR3 size: 13 residues. The germline V and J ends were trimmed by 5 bases and 0 bases, with 7 bases remaining between them. Germline values: CDR1 SGHAT, CDR2 FQNNGV. The DNA for the CDR3 is TGTGCCAGCAGCCCACGACTGAACACTGAAGCTTTCTTT. This gives the protein CASSPRLNTEAFF.

This clone showed up just once. The chain employs TRBV9 and TRBJ1-4; D is perhaps TRBD1 (6 bases). Per germline, CDR1 SGDLS and CDR2 YYNGEE. Trimming removed 3 bases from V and 7 bases from J, with 13 bases in between. The CDR3 extends over 14 amino acids. DNA for the CDR3: TGTGCCAGCAGCGCAAGGGGGGGGCGTGAAAAACTGTTTTTT. Translating it yields CASSARGGREKLFF.

V gene TRBV2 combines with J gene TRBJ2-3; unclear D gene. The V gene's germline CDR1 is SNHLY and CDR2 FYNNEI. Trimming left V 5 bases short and J 0 bases short, with 12 bases between. The CDR3 consists of 15 residues. CDR3 residues: CASSIRRKSTDTQYF. DNA of the CDR3: TGTGCCAGCAGTATCCGGCGGAAGAGCACAGATACGCAGTATTTT.

The V gene is TRBV9, the J gene TRBJ2-7; unclear D gene. The V end lost 0 bases, the J end lost 6 bases, and 7 bases lay between the germline ends. The length of the CDR3 is 12 residues. Germline V gene sequence: CDR1 SGDLS, CDR2 YYNGEE. CDR3 DNA sequence: TGTGCCAGCAGCGTAGAGGTGGGCGAGCAGTACTTC. Residues: CASSVEVGEQYF.

This chain joins TRBV6-1 and TRBJ1-1; D gene ambiguous. V gave up 6 bases and J gave up 1 base, with 9 bases separating them. CDR3 length equals 13 residues. In germline, CDR1 is MNHNS, CDR2 SASEGT. The CDR3 reads CASSADGNTEAFF. Written as DNA, the CDR3 is TGTGCCAGCAGCGCGGACGGGAACACTGAAGCTTTCTTT.

The chain links TRBV9 to TRBJ2-3; 8 nucleotides agree with TRBD2. Trimming at V came to 1 base and at J to 5 bases, leaving 3 bases not matched to a gene. The CDR3 totals 14 residues. The germline V gene has CDR1 SGDLS and CDR2 YYNGEE. The CDR3 is CASSVQTSGDTQYF. The CDR3, as DNA: TGTGCCAGCAGCGTACAAACTAGCGGAGATACGCAGTATTTT.

The chain combines TRBV7-7 with TRBJ2-3, with TRBD1 matching over 9 bases. The CDR3 runs 18 residues. The germline V gene encodes CDR1 SSHAT and CDR2 FNYEAQ (reference sequence). V gave up 5 bases and J gave up 0 bases; unmatched junction bases: 12. This CDR3 reads CASSPGQGLSTSTDTQYF. CDR3 DNA: TGTGCCAGCAGCCCGGGACAGGGCTTGTCGACTAGCACAGATACGCAGTATTTT. The variable domain in full, completed from reference TRBV7-7 and TRBJ2-3, reads GAGVSQSPRYKVTKRGQDVTLRCDPISSHATLYWYQQALGQGPEFLTYFNYEAQPDKSGLPSDRFSAERPEGSISTLTIQRTEQRDSAMYRCASSPGQGLSTSTDTQYFGPGTRLTVL.

V is TRBV7-8 and J is TRBJ2-7; TRBD2 matches at 9 bases. V lost 4 bases and J lost 0; bases outside the gene matches: 7. The CDR3 sequence is 16 residues long. Germline CDR1 SGHVS, CDR2 FQNEAQ. The CDR3 loop reads CASSSLAGQSSYEQYF. CDR3 DNA: TGTGCCAGCAGCTCCCTAGCGGGACAGAGCTCCTACGAGCAGTACTTC.

The chain uses TRBV6-6 and TRBJ2-7, with 9 bases identical to TRBD1. CDR3 length equals 14 residues. CDR1 and CDR2 (germline): MNHNY, SVGAGI (reference sequence). The J segment lost 5 bases and the V segment lost 0 bases, leaving 2 bases of the junction unmatched. The CDR3 loop reads CASSYSGQGHEQYF. CDR3 sequence (DNA): TGTGCCAGCAGTTACTCGGGACAGGGCCACGAGCAGTACTTC.

This clone was seen only once. This chain uses TRBV10-2 with TRBJ2-5; no firm D call. The DNA end favors TRBJ2-7, so the J call may be wrong. Germline-derived CDR1 and CDR2 are WSHSY and SAAADI. This CDR3 contains 10 residues. For the CDR3, the DNA is TGCGCCAGTGGGTTTCGCGAGCAGTACTTC. Its protein product is CASGFREQYF.

This chain links TRBV7-9 with TRBJ1-5; D unclear. Trimming removed 4 bases at V and 2 bases at J, with 9 bases between. The CDR3 consists of 14 residues. Germline V CDR1 and CDR2: SEHNR, FQNEAQ (reference sequence). The CDR3 sequence is CASSSMSGNQPQHF. The CDR3 coding sequence is TGTGCCAGCAGCTCAATGAGTGGCAATCAGCCCCAGCATTTT.

The chain couples TRBV7-2 to TRBJ2-3; TRBD2 agrees at 10 bases. There are 17 residues in the CDR3. Losses at the gene ends were 4 bases for V and 0 bases for J; bases not matched to a gene: 7. Per the germline V gene, CDR1 is SGHTA and CDR2 is FQGNSA. Here the CDR3 reads CASSSHRTSGSTDTQYF. The CDR3 DNA reads TGTGCCAGCAGCTCACACCGGACTAGCGGTAGCACAGATACGCAGTATTTT.

The chain uses TRBV7-2 and TRBJ2-3, with 7 positions matching TRBD2. Germline assignment: CDR1 SGHTA and CDR2 FQGNSA. With V trimmed by 7 bases and J by 0 bases, 7 bases remained unmatched. The CDR3 covers 15 residues. This chain's CDR3 is CASKSGTTSTDTQYF. CDR3 bases: TGTGCCAGCAAAAGCGGGACGACTAGCACAGATACGCAGTATTTT.

This chain connects TRBV27 to TRBJ2-1; weak D call: TRBD1 (5 bases). This CDR3 has 15 residues. Looked up from germline, CDR1 is MNHEY and CDR2 is SMNVEV (reference sequence). The germline V and J ends were trimmed by 4 bases and 9 bases, with 19 bases remaining between them. The CDR3 here is CASSSVGSGNGEQFF. The CDR3 bases are TGTGCCAGCAGTTCTGTCGGTTCAGGGAACGGTGAGCAGTTCTTC.

This chain connects TRBV5-5 to TRBJ2-1; D unclear. The CDR3 contains 13 residues. Germline values: CDR1 SGHKS, CDR2 YYEKEE (reference sequence). Trimming removed 4 bases from V and 8 bases from J, with 13 bases in between. This CDR3 is CASSRTEPHEQFF. In nucleotides, the CDR3 is TGTGCCAGCAGCCGGACCGAGCCCCATGAGCAGTTCTTC.

The V call is TRBV7-2, the J call TRBJ1-3, with D possibly being TRBD1 (5 bases). V lost 5 bases and J lost 3, with 11 bases in between. Germline-derived CDR1 and CDR2 are SGHTA and FQGNSA. The CDR3 is 14 amino acids. The CDR3 bases are TGTGCCAGCAGCCCAACAGGATTTGGAAACACCATATATTTT. Residues: CASSPTGFGNTIYF.

The CDR3 protein is CASSLDLGDRNYGYTF. The CDR3 region has the DNA TGTGCCAGCAGCTTAGATCTCGGGGACCGTAACTATGGCTACACCTTC. The J gene is TRBJ1-2, the V gene TRBV11-2, with TRBD1 as a possible D gene (5 bases). CDR1 and CDR2 (germline): SGHAT, FQNNGV. V was trimmed by 0 bases and J by 1 base, leaving 12 bases between them. There are 16 residues in the CDR3.

The chain combines TRBV5-1 with TRBJ2-5; unclear D gene. CDR3 length: 14 residues. The germline V gene has CDR1 SGHRS and CDR2 YFSETQ. With 0 bases removed from V and 2 bases from J, the gap between germline ends came to 8 bases. The CDR3: CASSLGLVQETQYF. The DNA of the CDR3 is TGCGCCAGCAGCTTGGGATTAGTACAAGAGACCCAGTACTTC.

The chain has TRBV5-1 and TRBJ1-2; TRBD1 might be the D (5 bases). The CDR3 has 14 amino acids. V was cut by 0 bases and J by 8 bases, with 14 bases left in between. CDR1 SGHRS and CDR2 YFSETQ come from the germline V gene. CDR3 sequence (DNA): TGCGCCAGCAGCTTGGGCCAGGGAGTGGACGGCTACACCTTC. Its translation is CASSLGQGVDGYTF.

V and J are TRBV27 and TRBJ1-6; tentative D call: TRBD1 (6 bases). Deletions cut 5 bases from V and 10 bases from J, with 21 bases between. The CDR3 has 16 amino acids. Germline V gene data show CDR1 as MNHEY and CDR2 as SMNVEV (reference sequence). CDR3 sequence reads: CASSGGARALGSPLHF. In DNA form, the CDR3 reads TGTGCCAGCAGTGGGGGGGCGCGGGCTCTCGGGTCACCCCTCCACTTT.

The chain couples TRBV14 to TRBJ2-3; perhaps TRBD2 as D (5 bases). Trimming pared 3 bases from V and 5 bases from J, leaving 9 bases between. Germline CDR1 is SGHDN and CDR2 is FVKESK. The CDR3 length is 13 residues. CDR3 in amino acids: CASSQIGKDTQYF. In DNA, the CDR3 is TGTGCCAGCAGCCAGATCGGGAAAGATACGCAGTATTTT.

The rearrangement links TRBV7-9 to TRBJ2-1; D call uncertain. The CDR3 length is 13 residues. Germline values: CDR1 SEHNR, CDR2 FQNEAQ (reference sequence). The V and J ends lost 4 bases and 10 bases respectively, with 14 bases between them. CDR3 sequence (DNA): TGTGCCAGCAGCTCCGCCGCGTTCGGAGAGCAGTTCTTC. Its translation: CASSSAAFGEQFF.

The chain uses TRBV5-6 and TRBJ2-5; 15 positions agree with TRBD2. V gave up 4 bases and J gave up 9 bases; unmatched junction bases: 7. Germline CDR1 reads SGHDT; CDR2 reads YYEEEE. The CDR3 covers 15 residues. The CDR3 DNA is TGTGCCAGCAGCACCATGGGACTAGCGGGGGGATCCCAGTACTTC. This translates into CASSTMGLAGGSQYF.

J is TRBJ2-7 and V is TRBV7-8; D perhaps matches TRBD1 (5 bases). V lost 1 base, J lost 0 bases, and 10 bases lay in between. This CDR3 is built from 15 residues. Looked up from germline, CDR1 is SGHVS and CDR2 is FQNEAQ. The CDR3 nucleotides read TGTGCCAGCAGCTTAGAGGCAGGGATCTCCTACGAGCAGTACTTC. It encodes CASSLEAGISYEQYF.

The chain combines TRBV5-1 with TRBJ2-5; D is ambiguous. CDR3 length: 12 amino acids. Germline V gene lookup returns CDR1 SGHRS and CDR2 YFSETQ. Trimming shortened V by 4 bases and J by 4 bases, and 8 bases separated the two germline ends. The CDR3 DNA follows: TGCGCCAGCAGCCCCGAGGCAGAGACCCAGTACTTC. Protein sequence: CASSPEAETQYF.

V and J are TRBV5-8 and TRBJ2-3, with D uncertain. Trimming removed 0 bases from V and 0 bases from J, with 8 bases in between. The CDR3 has 15 residues. Germline V CDR1 and CDR2: SGHTS, YDEGEE. The CDR3 DNA sequence: TGTGCCAGCAGCTTGGTGGCGGCTAGCACAGATACGCAGTATTTT. This sequence encodes CASSLVAASTDTQYF.

The CDR3, as DNA: TGTGCCAGTACCCCCATGAGGGACCTTACCTCTGGGGCCAACGTCCTGACTTTC. Its protein product is CASTPMRDLTSGANVLTF. The chain carries TRBV19 and TRBJ2-6, with D possibly called TRBD1 or TRBD2 (5 bases each). There are 18 residues in the CDR3. The germline gives CDR1 LNHDA, CDR2 SQIVND (reference sequence). Trimming took 7 bases from V and 0 from J, leaving 19 bases between them.

The chain recombines TRBV29-1 with TRBJ2-5, with 9 bases aligning to TRBD2. The CDR3 sequence is 15 residues long. CDR1 is SQVTM and CDR2 is ANQGSEA in the germline V gene. With 4 bases clipped from V and 2 bases from J, the junction kept 8 bases outside the gene matches. In nucleotides, the CDR3 is TGCAGCGTTGGAAGACTAGCGGTATCTCAAGAGACCCAGTACTTC. Translation: CSVGRLAVSQETQYF.

CDR3 region: CASSTRRDRGYEQYF. Written as DNA, the CDR3 is TGTGCCAGTAGTACTCGCCGGGACAGGGGCTACGAGCAGTACTTC. The chain couples TRBV19 to TRBJ2-7; 10 nucleotides match TRBD1. This CDR3 has 15 residues. V lost 4 bases to trimming and J lost 3 bases; unmatched junction nucleotides: 6. The germline V gene encodes CDR1 LNHDA and CDR2 SQIVND (reference sequence).

This chain joins TRBV9 and TRBJ1-3; D possibly corresponds to TRBD1 (5 bases). Germline lookup yields CDR1 SGDLS and CDR2 YYNGEE. The CDR3 runs 15 residues. The V end was cut by 0 bases, the J end by 3 bases, with 10 bases between. In DNA form, the CDR3 reads TGTGCCAGCAGCGTAGGGCAGGGCTTTGGAAACACCATATATTTT. Encoded protein: CASSVGQGFGNTIYF.